This passage covers 32 T cell receptor beta chains from one sample sequenced in a study of Siglec-9 on CD8 T cells in melanoma. The repertoire was sequenced with immunoSEQ multiplex PCR; TCRdb's copy has only in-frame clones and lacks some. The sample lists 25,000 to 30,000 clones; 80% were seen once. The sequenced sample was Siglec-9- CD8+ T cells sorted from blood. The receptors were sampled from a human donor in good health.

V gene TRBV14 combines with J gene TRBJ1-2, with D perhaps TRBD1 (5 bases). The germline gives CDR1 SGHDN, CDR2 FVKESK. The length of the CDR3 is 14 residues. The V end was cut by 5 bases, the J end by 7 bases, with 17 bases between. CDR3 in amino acids: CASSKTRDLLGYTF. The CDR3 region has the DNA TGTGCCAGCAGCAAAACCCGGGACTTACTTGGCTACACCTTC.

The chain links TRBV19 to TRBJ1-1; possible D gene TRBD1, 5 bases. This CDR3 has 12 amino acids. CDR1 and CDR2 (germline): LNHDA, SQIVND (reference sequence). V gave up 6 bases and J gave up 6 bases, with 11 bases separating them. CDR3 nucleotides: TGTGCCAGTAGATCAGGGTCACCTGAAGCTTTCTTT. The encoded protein is CASRSGSPEAFF.

Sample share makes this clone medium-sized. This sequence joins TRBV6-4 and TRBJ2-3; a possible D gene is TRBD2 (7 bases). The CDR3 is made up of 15 amino acids. With 3 bases removed from V and 4 bases from J, the gap between germline ends came to 14 bases. Per the germline V gene, CDR1 is MRHNA and CDR2 is SNTAGT. DNA of the CDR3: TGTGCCAGCAGTGAGGGCGGGGGCGGCGCAGATACGCAGTATTTT. As protein: CASSEGGGGADTQYF.

This clone was counted a few times. Written as DNA, the CDR3 is TGTGCCAGCAGACGGGACACTGAAGCTTTCTTT. Its translation: CASRRDTEAFF. This chain joins TRBV28 and TRBJ1-1; no definite D call. V lost 6 bases, J lost 3 bases, and 5 bases lay in between. This CDR3 is 11 amino acids long. The germline V gene has CDR1 MDHEN and CDR2 SYDVKM.

This clone was detected a few times. The V and J genes are TRBV27 and TRBJ1-1, with TRBD1 matching 8 bases. V was clipped by 2 bases and J by 5 bases; unmatched bases: 7. Germline values: CDR1 MNHEY, CDR2 SMNVEV (reference sequence). The CDR3 extends over 15 amino acids. The chain's CDR3 is CASSLLSQGGTEAFF. As DNA, the CDR3 is TGTGCCAGCAGTTTACTGTCACAGGGGGGAACTGAAGCTTTCTTT.

The rearrangement uses TRBV19 and TRBJ2-3; a weak D match, TRBD2 (5 bases). CDR1 and CDR2 (germline): LNHDA, SQIVND (reference sequence). This CDR3 spans 13 amino acids. V was clipped by 6 bases and J by 1 base, with 8 bases between them. CDR3 amino acids: CASSLAGTDTQYF. The CDR3, as DNA: TGTGCCAGTAGCCTAGCTGGCACAGATACGCAGTATTTT.

This chain links TRBV2 with TRBJ1-6, with a tentative D call TRBD1 (5 bases). The germline V gene encodes CDR1 SNHLY and CDR2 FYNNEI. Trimming took off 3 bases at V and 7 bases at J, with 10 bases between the two ends. The CDR3 consists of 14 residues. This CDR3 reads CASSDQGRNSPLHF. DNA for the CDR3: TGTGCCAGCAGTGACCAGGGTCGGAATTCACCCCTCCACTTT.

This clone was seen only a few times. The rearrangement uses TRBV10-3 and TRBJ2-4, with 8 bases identical to TRBD2. The V gene's germline CDR1 is ENHRY and CDR2 SYGVKD. The V and J ends lost 0 bases and 2 bases, in that order; junction bases with no gene match: 3. The length of the CDR3 is 16 residues. CDR3 nucleotides: TGTGCCATCAGTGAGTCTAGCGGGACCCCCAAAAACATTCAGTACTTC. Translated: CAISESSGTPKNIQYF.

This chain links TRBV28 with TRBJ2-3; the match to TRBD2 covers 10 bases. The CDR3 length is 15 residues. CDR1 and CDR2 from the germline V gene are MDHEN and SYDVKM. V dropped 5 bases and J dropped 5; count of bases not matched to a gene: 7. This CDR3 reads CASSPEREGLDTQYF. DNA of the CDR3: TGTGCCAGCAGTCCAGAGCGGGAGGGGTTAGATACGCAGTATTTT.

The chain couples TRBV27 to TRBJ2-1; 11 bases are a match to TRBD2. Trimming removed 5 bases from V and 2 bases from J; junction bases left unmatched: 5. This CDR3 comprises 16 residues. Germline V gene data show CDR1 as MNHEY and CDR2 as SMNVEV (reference sequence). CDR3 coding DNA: TGTGCCAGCAGTCCGTTAGCGGGGGGGCCCTACAATGAGCAGTTCTTC. It encodes CASSPLAGGPYNEQFF.

The rearrangement joins TRBV7-9 to TRBJ2-7; 9 bases agree with TRBD1. J lost 5 bases, V lost 1 base, and 6 bases had no gene match. Germline V lookup: CDR1 SEHNR, CDR2 FQNEAQ (reference sequence). The CDR3 length is 15 residues. In DNA form, the CDR3 reads TGTGCCAGCAGCTTAGGAACAGGGGGCATCCACGAGCAGTACTTC. Its translation is CASSLGTGGIHEQYF.

The chain links TRBV11-2 to TRBJ2-1, with D possibly called TRBD1 or TRBD2 (5 bases each). V was shortened by 5 bases and J by 8 bases, with 16 bases between the two germline ends. Germline-derived CDR1 and CDR2 are SGHAT and FQNNGV. This CDR3 has 14 amino acids. The CDR3 spells CASSGGMLRYEQFF. CDR3 nucleotides: TGTGCCAGCAGCGGGGGTATGCTTAGGTATGAGCAGTTCTTC.

The genes are TRBV27 and TRBJ2-7, with D unclear. Trimming cost V 11 bases and J 5 bases, with 4 bases left between them. The length of the CDR3 is 8 residues. CDR1 and CDR2 from the germline V gene are MNHEY and SMNVEV (reference sequence). The CDR3 sequence is CAPNEQYV. In DNA, the CDR3 is TGTGCCCCTAACGAGCAGTACGTC.

J is TRBJ1-5 and V is TRBV7-9; 7 positions match TRBD1. V shed 6 bases and J 3 bases; nucleotides not matched to a gene: 5. The germline V gene encodes CDR1 SEHNR and CDR2 FQNEAQ (reference sequence). The CDR3 contains 14 residues. CDR3 loop: CASSLTGVNQPQHF. The CDR3 nucleotides read TGTGCCAGCAGTCTCACAGGGGTCAATCAGCCCCAGCATTTT. The full variable domain, with the rest looked up from reference TRBV7-9 and TRBJ1-5, is DTGVSQNPRHKITKRGQNVTFRCDPISEHNRLYWYRQTLGQGPEFLTYFQNEAQLEKSRLLSDRFSAERPKGSFSTLEIQRTEQGDSAMYLCASSLTGVNQPQHFGDGTRLSIL.

This clone was observed once. The gene calls are TRBV4-1 and TRBJ1-5; no reliable D call. Germline-derived CDR1 and CDR2 are MGHRA and YSYEKL. Trimming pared 4 bases from V and 2 bases from J, leaving 12 bases between. This CDR3 is built from 15 residues. Here the CDR3 reads CASSPSMGGNQPQHF. The CDR3 coding sequence is TGCGCCAGCAGCCCAAGTATGGGAGGCAATCAGCCCCAGCATTTT.

The genes are TRBV9 and TRBJ2-1, with D possibly being TRBD1 (6 bases). V lost 6 bases and J lost 8, with 6 bases in between. Germline CDR1 and CDR2: SGDLS and YYNGEE. The length of the CDR3 is 10 residues. The CDR3 DNA follows: TGTGCCAGCAAGGGGGATGAGCAGTTCTTC. Protein: CASKGDEQFF.

The chain's CDR3 is CASSQVGFGYGYTF. As DNA, the CDR3 is TGTGCCAGCAGCCAAGTTGGTTTTGGTTATGGCTACACCTTC. This chain joins TRBV14 and TRBJ1-2; no clear D. The germline V gene has CDR1 SGHDN and CDR2 FVKESK. V lost 1 base and J 5 bases, leaving 11 bases between the germline ends. The CDR3 consists of 14 residues. The whole variable domain, filled in from reference TRBV14 and TRBJ1-2, reads EAGVTQFPSHSVIEKGQTVTLRCDPISGHDNLYWYRRVMGKEIKFLLHFVKESKQDESGMPNNRFLAERTGGTYSTLKVQPAELEDSGVYFCASSQVGFGYGYTFGSGTRLTVV.

This chain's CDR3 is CATRNFATSYEQYF. CDR3 DNA sequence: TGTGCCACCAGGAACTTTGCCACCTCCTACGAGCAGTACTTC. J is TRBJ2-7 and V is TRBV19, with D uncertain. V was trimmed by 10 bases and J by 0 bases, leaving 16 bases between them. Per germline, CDR1 LNHDA and CDR2 SQIVND (reference sequence). The CDR3 consists of 14 residues.

The rearrangement uses TRBV19 and TRBJ1-5; D is uncertain. The CDR3 length is 16 residues. The germline V and J ends were trimmed by 5 bases and 0 bases, with 14 bases remaining between them. CDR1 LNHDA and CDR2 SQIVND come from the germline V gene (reference sequence). The CDR3: CASSPDQEYSNQPQHF. CDR3 nucleotides: TGTGCCAGTAGTCCAGATCAGGAGTATAGCAATCAGCCCCAGCATTTT.

V is TRBV6-5 and J is TRBJ1-3; no definite D call. This CDR3 has 14 residues. Germline CDR1 reads MNHEY; CDR2 reads SVGAGI. Trimming removed 4 bases from V and 0 bases from J, with 7 bases in between. The CDR3 sequence: CASSLYTSGNTIYF. For the CDR3, the DNA is TGTGCCAGCAGTTTATACACCTCTGGAAACACCATATATTTT.

This clone occurred once. CDR3 DNA: TGCAGTGCCCGAAAGCACGAGCAGTACGTC. Encoded protein: CSARKHEQYV. The chain joins TRBV20-1 to TRBJ2-7; D unresolved. CDR3 length: 10 residues. The germline V and J ends were trimmed by 6 bases and 5 bases, with 8 bases remaining between them. Germline V gene lookup returns CDR1 DFQATT and CDR2 SNEGSKA (reference sequence).

The rearrangement links TRBV6-1 to TRBJ2-1, with D perhaps given as TRBD1 or TRBD2 (6 bases each). The CDR3 has 15 residues. Trimming left V 1 base short and J 4 bases short, with 11 bases between. Looked up from germline, CDR1 is MNHNS and CDR2 is SASEGT. CDR3 nucleotide sequence: TGTGCCAGCAGTGAAGTGGGGGGCCTATACAATGAGCAGTTCTTC. Its protein is CASSEVGGLYNEQFF.

This clone has only a few counts. The chain combines TRBV7-9 with TRBJ1-5; no firm D call. The germline V gene has CDR1 SEHNR and CDR2 FQNEAQ (reference sequence). V lost 5 bases to trimming and J lost 4 bases, with 6 bases between them. The CDR3 runs to 12 residues. Here the CDR3 reads CASSADNQPQHF. As DNA, the CDR3 is TGTGCCAGCAGCGCCGATAATCAGCCCCAGCATTTT.

The rearrangement links TRBV7-9 to TRBJ1-1, with D maybe TRBD1 (6 bases). Deletions cut 5 bases from V and 3 bases from J, with 7 bases between. The CDR3 has 12 residues. Germline V gene data show CDR1 as SEHNR and CDR2 as FQNEAQ (reference sequence). CDR3 sequence: CASSQGYTEAFF. In nucleotides, the CDR3 is TGTGCCAGCAGCCAGGGGTACACTGAAGCTTTCTTT. Together with reference TRBV7-9 and TRBJ1-1, the CDR3 gives the full variable domain: DTGVSQNPRHKITKRGQNVTFRCDPISEHNRLYWYRQTLGQGPEFLTYFQNEAQLEKSRLLSDRFSAERPKGSFSTLEIQRTEQGDSAMYLCASSQGYTEAFFGQGTRLTVV.

This chain uses TRBV27 with TRBJ2-7; a weak D match, TRBD1 (6 bases). Per the germline V gene, CDR1 is MNHEY and CDR2 is SMNVEV (reference sequence). Trimming left V 5 bases short and J 2 bases short, with 22 bases between. This CDR3 region has 17 residues. As DNA, the CDR3 is TGTGCCAGCAGTCCACATCTAAGGGGGACAAAGACCTACGAGCAGTACTTC. Encoded protein: CASSPHLRGTKTYEQYF.

The gene calls are TRBV11-1 and TRBJ2-2; either TRBD1 or TRBD2 may fit D (5 bases each). Germline V CDR1 and CDR2: SGHAT, FQDESV (reference sequence). The CDR3 spans 16 residues. Trimming removed 5 bases from V and 3 bases from J, with 16 bases in between. In nucleotides, the CDR3 is TGTGCCAGCAGCCCCGAGGGCAGGGAGTACACCGGGGAGCTGTTTTTT. It translates to CASSPEGREYTGELFF.

The chain uses TRBV28 and TRBJ2-3; D remains ambiguous. The ends were cut back, 2 bases at V and 6 bases at J, with 3 bases in the middle. Germline-derived CDR1 and CDR2 are MDHEN and SYDVKM. This CDR3 spans 11 amino acids. CDR3 loop: CASSLGDTQYF. The CDR3 nucleotides are TGTGCCAGCAGTTTAGGTGATACGCAGTATTTT.

The V and J genes are TRBV19 and TRBJ1-1; 9 bases are shared with TRBD1. Germline loops: CDR1 LNHDA, CDR2 SQIVND (reference sequence). The V segment lost 6 bases and the J segment 6 bases; nucleotides outside the gene matches: 2. CDR3 length equals 12 residues. The CDR3 loop is CASRGQGPEAFF. The CDR3, as DNA: TGTGCCAGTAGGGGACAGGGCCCTGAAGCTTTCTTT.

The chain recombines TRBV6-5 with TRBJ1-1; D is unresolved. Trimming took off 6 bases at V and 1 base at J, with 6 bases between the two ends. Germline lookup yields CDR1 MNHEY and CDR2 SVGAGI. This CDR3 contains 12 residues. The CDR3 sequence: CASSAGNTEAFF. The CDR3 DNA reads as TGTGCCAGCAGCGCCGGGAACACTGAAGCTTTCTTT.

This sequence joins TRBV7-9 and TRBJ1-6; perhaps TRBD1 as D (5 bases). The germline V and J ends were trimmed by 0 bases and 7 bases, with 10 bases remaining between them. This CDR3 is built from 15 residues. In germline, CDR1 is SEHNR, CDR2 FQNEAQ (reference sequence). CDR3 loop: CASSLAIGDNSPLHF. The CDR3 nucleotides read TGTGCCAGCAGCTTAGCAATAGGGGACAATTCACCCCTCCACTTT.

V and J are TRBV14 and TRBJ2-7, with no clear D. Trimming stripped 7 bases from V and 4 bases from J, with 8 bases between. The CDR3 is made up of 11 amino acids. From germline, CDR1 is SGHDN and CDR2 FVKESK. CDR3 in amino acids: CASKVIYEQYV. The CDR3 DNA sequence: TGTGCCAGCAAAGTAATATACGAGCAGTACGTC.

The chain joins TRBV27 to TRBJ2-3; no firm D call. Germline loops: CDR1 MNHEY, CDR2 SMNVEV (reference sequence). This CDR3 is 16 amino acids long. V shed 0 bases and J shed 4 bases, with 14 bases lying between them. CDR3 in amino acids: CASSLSGDNMADTQYF. The CDR3 region has the DNA TGTGCCAGCAGTTTATCGGGTGATAATATGGCAGATACGCAGTATTTT.